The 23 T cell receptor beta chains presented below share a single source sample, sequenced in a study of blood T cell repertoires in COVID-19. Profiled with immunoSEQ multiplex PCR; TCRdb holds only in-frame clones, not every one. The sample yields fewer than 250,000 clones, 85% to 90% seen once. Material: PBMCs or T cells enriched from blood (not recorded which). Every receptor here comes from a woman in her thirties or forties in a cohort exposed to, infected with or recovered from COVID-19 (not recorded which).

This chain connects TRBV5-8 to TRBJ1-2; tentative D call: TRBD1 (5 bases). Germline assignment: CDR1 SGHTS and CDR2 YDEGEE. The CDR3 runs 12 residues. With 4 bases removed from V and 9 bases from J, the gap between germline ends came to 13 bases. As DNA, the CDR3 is TGTGCCAGCAGCCCGGACACGTCGAGCTACACCTTC. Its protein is CASSPDTSSYTF.

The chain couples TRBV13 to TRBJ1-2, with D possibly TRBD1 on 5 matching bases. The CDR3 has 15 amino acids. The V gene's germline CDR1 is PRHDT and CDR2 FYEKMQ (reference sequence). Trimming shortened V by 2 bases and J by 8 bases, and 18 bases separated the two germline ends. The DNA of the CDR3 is TGTGCCAGCAGCTTACAGGATTGGGGGGATGGCGGCTACACCTTC. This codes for CASSLQDWGDGGYTF.

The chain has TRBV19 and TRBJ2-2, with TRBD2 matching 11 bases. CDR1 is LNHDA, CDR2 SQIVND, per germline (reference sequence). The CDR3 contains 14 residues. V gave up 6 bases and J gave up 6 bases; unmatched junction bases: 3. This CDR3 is CASRLAGVPGELFF. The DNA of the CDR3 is TGTGCCAGTAGACTAGCGGGGGTTCCCGGGGAGCTGTTTTTT. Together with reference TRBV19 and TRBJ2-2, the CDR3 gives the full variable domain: DGGITQSPKYLFRKEGQNVTLSCEQNLNHDAMYWYRQDPGQGLRLIYYSQIVNDFQKGDIAEGYSVSREKKESFPLTVTSAQKNPTAFYLCASRLAGVPGELFFGEGSRLTVL.

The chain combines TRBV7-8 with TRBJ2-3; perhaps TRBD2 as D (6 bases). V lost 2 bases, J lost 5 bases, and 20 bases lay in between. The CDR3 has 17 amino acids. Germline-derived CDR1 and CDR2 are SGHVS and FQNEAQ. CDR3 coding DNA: TGTGCCAGCAGCTTATACGGGACTCACGTCTTCGGAGATACGCAGTATTTT. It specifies CASSLYGTHVFGDTQYF.

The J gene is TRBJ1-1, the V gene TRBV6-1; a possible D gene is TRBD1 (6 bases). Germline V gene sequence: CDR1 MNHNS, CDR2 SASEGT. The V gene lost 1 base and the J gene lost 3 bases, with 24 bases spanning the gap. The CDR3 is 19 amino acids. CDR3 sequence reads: CASSEEIGKDRPWDTEAFF. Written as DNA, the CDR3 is TGTGCCAGCAGTGAAGAAATTGGAAAGGACAGACCTTGGGACACTGAAGCTTTCTTT.

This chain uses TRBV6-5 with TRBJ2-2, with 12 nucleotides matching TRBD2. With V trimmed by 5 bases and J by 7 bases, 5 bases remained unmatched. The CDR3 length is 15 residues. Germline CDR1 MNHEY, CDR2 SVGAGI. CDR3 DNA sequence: TGTGCCAGCAGTATCCGACTAGCGGGAGACGGGGAGCTGTTTTTT. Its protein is CASSIRLAGDGELFF.

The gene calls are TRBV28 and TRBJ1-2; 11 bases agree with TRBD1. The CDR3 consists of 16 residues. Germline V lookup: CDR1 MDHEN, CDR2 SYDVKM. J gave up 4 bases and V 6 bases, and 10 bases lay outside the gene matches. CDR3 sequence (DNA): TGTGCCAGCAGCCGGGACAGGGGGAACCTAGGCTATGGCTACACCTTC. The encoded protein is CASSRDRGNLGYGYTF.

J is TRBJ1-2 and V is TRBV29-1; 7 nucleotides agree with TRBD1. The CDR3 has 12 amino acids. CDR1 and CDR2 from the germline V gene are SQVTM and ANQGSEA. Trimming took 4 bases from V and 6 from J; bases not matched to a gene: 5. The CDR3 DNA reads TGCAGCGTTGGACAGGGACGTCATGGCTACACCTTC. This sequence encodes CSVGQGRHGYTF.

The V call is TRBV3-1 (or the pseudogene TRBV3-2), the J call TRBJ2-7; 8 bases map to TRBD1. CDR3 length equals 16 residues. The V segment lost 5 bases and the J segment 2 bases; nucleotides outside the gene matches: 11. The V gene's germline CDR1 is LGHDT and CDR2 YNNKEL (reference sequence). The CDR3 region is CASSSLADRAAYEQYF. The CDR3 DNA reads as TGTGCCAGCAGCTCTCTGGCGGACAGGGCGGCCTACGAGCAGTACTTC.

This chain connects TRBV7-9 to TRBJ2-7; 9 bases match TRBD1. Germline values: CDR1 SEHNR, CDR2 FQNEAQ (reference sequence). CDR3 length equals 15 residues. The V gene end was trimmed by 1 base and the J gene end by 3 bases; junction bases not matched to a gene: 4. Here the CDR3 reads CASSLVSDRGYEQYF. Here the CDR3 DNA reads TGTGCCAGCAGCTTAGTCTCGGACAGGGGCTACGAGCAGTACTTC.

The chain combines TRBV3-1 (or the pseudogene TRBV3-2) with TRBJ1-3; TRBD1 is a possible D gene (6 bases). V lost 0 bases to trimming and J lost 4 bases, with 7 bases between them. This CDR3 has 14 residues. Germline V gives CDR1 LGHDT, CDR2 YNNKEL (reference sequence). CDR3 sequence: CASSQDRGGNTIYF. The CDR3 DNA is TGTGCCAGCAGCCAAGACAGGGGAGGAAACACCATATATTTT.

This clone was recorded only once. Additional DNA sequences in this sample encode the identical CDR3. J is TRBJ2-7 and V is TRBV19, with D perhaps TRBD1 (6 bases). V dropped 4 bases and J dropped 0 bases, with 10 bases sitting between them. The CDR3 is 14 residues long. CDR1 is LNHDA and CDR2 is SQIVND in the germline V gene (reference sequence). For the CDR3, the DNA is TGTGCCAGTAGTACGACAGGTAGCTCCTACGAGCAGTACTTC. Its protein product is CASSTTGSSYEQYF.

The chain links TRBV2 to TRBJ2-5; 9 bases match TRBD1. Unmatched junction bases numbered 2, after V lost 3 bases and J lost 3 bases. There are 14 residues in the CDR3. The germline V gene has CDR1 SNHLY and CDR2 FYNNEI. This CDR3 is CASSERTGEETQYF. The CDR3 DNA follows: TGTGCCAGCAGTGAGAGGACAGGGGAAGAGACCCAGTACTTC.

The CDR3 reads CASSFMSDEQFF. CDR3 sequence (DNA): TGTGCCAGCAGCTTTATGTCGGATGAGCAGTTCTTC. This chain connects TRBV5-4 to TRBJ2-1; D call uncertain. Trimming left V 2 bases short and J 8 bases short, with 8 bases between. The germline V gene encodes CDR1 SGHNT and CDR2 YYREEE (reference sequence). The CDR3 is made up of 12 amino acids.

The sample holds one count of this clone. This CDR3 is CASSLDSGGRYEQYF. The CDR3 coding sequence is TGTGCCAGCAGCTTAGATTCGGGAGGGCGGTACGAGCAGTACTTC. The chain links TRBV11-2 to TRBJ2-7; 8 bases are shared with TRBD2. CDR3 length equals 15 residues. Losses at the gene ends were 0 bases for V and 4 bases for J; bases not matched to a gene: 5. The germline CDR1 and CDR2 sequences are SGHAT and FQNNGV.

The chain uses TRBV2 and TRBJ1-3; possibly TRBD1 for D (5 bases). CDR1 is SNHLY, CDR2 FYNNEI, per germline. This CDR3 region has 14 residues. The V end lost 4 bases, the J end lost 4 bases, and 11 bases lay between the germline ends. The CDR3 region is CASSGQKGGNTIYF. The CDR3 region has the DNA TGTGCCAGCAGTGGACAGAAGGGAGGAAACACCATATATTTT.

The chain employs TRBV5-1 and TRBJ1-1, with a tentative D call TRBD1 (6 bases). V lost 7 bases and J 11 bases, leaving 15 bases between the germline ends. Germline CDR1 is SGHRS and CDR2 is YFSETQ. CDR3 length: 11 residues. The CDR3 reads CASSQNRGAFF. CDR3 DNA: TGCGCCAGCTCCCAAAATAGGGGGGCTTTCTTT.

The CDR3 DNA reads as TGTGCCAGCAGCTGGACTAGTTACGAGCAGTACTTC. It specifies CASSWTSYEQYF. The chain carries TRBV7-9 and TRBJ2-7, with TRBD2 identical over 7 bases. Trimming at V came to 4 bases and at J to 4 bases, leaving 1 base not matched to a gene. The CDR3 runs to 12 residues. The germline CDR1 and CDR2 sequences are SEHNR and FQNEAQ (reference sequence).

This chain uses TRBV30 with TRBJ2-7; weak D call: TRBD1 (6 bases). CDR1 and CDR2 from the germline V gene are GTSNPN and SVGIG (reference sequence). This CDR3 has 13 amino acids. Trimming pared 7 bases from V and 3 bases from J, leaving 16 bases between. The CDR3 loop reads CAYTGPPVYEQYF. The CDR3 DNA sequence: TGTGCCTACACAGGGCCACCGGTCTACGAGCAGTACTTC.

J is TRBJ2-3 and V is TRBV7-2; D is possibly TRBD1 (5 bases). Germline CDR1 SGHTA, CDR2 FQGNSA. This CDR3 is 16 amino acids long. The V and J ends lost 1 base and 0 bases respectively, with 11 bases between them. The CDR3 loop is CASSLDGPGSTDTQYF. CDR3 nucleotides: TGTGCCAGCAGCTTAGATGGTCCAGGGAGCACAGATACGCAGTATTTT.

The CDR3 sequence: CASTRGNFGTEAFF. CDR3 sequence (DNA): TGTGCCAGCACCAGGGGGAATTTTGGTACTGAAGCTTTCTTT. The chain recombines TRBV9 with TRBJ1-1, with 7 bases that match TRBD1. Germline loops: CDR1 SGDLS, CDR2 YYNGEE. V was pared by 6 bases and J by 5 bases, with 10 bases of the junction left unmatched. CDR3 length equals 14 residues.

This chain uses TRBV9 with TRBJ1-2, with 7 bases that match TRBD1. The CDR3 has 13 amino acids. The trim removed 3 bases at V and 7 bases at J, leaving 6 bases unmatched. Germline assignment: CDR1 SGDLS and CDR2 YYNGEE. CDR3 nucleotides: TGTGCCAGCAGCGCGGGCGGGACAGTTGGCTACACCTTC. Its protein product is CASSAGGTVGYTF.

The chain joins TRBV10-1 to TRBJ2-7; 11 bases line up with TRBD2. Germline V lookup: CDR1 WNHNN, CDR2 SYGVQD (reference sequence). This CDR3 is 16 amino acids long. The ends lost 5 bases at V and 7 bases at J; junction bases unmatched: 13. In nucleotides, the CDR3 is TGCGCCAGCAGTCCAACGTTTAGGACTAGCGGGTATGAGCAGTACTTC. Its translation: CASSPTFRTSGYEQYF.